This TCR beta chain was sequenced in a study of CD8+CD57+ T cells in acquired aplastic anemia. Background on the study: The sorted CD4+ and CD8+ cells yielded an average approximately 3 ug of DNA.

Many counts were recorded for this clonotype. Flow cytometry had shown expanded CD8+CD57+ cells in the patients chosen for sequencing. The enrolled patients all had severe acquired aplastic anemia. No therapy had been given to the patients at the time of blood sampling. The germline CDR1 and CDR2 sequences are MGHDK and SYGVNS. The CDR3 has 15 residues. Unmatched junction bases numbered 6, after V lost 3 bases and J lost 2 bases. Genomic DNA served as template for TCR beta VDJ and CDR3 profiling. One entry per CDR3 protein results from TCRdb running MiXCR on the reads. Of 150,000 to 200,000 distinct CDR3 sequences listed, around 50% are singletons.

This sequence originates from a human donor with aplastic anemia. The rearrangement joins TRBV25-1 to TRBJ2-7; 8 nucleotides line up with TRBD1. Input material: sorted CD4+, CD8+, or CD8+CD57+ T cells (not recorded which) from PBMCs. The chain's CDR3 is CASSDGDRKTYEQYF. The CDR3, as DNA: TGTGCCAGCAGTGATGGGGACAGGAAGACCTACGAGCAGTACTTC.